This entry lists 25 T cell receptor beta chains sequenced from one sample in a study of blood T cell repertoires in COVID-19. Sequencing used immunoSEQ multiplex PCR; TCRdb keeps in-frame clones, though not all of them. Altogether 150,000 to 190,000 clones are present, 85% being singletons, with the ten largest covering more than 7.5%. The sequenced material came from peripheral blood. Receptors originate from a woman aged 55-75 years with COVID-19, enrolled during active disease.

This clone was seen only once. CDR3: CASSSDREGEKLFF. CDR3 nucleotides: TGTGCCAGCAGCTCAGACAGGGAAGGGGAAAAACTGTTTTTT. V usage is TRBV7-9 and J usage is TRBJ1-4, with 7 bases identical to TRBD1. This CDR3 is built from 14 residues. CDR1 is SEHNR, CDR2 FQNEAQ, per germline (reference sequence). V was pared by 4 bases and J by 8 bases, with 7 bases of the junction left unmatched. The whole variable domain, remainder taken from reference TRBV7-9 and TRBJ1-4, is DTGVSQNPRHKITKRGQNVTFRCDPISEHNRLYWYRQTLGQGPEFLTYFQNEAQLEKSRLLSDRFSAERPKGSFSTLEIQRTEQGDSAMYLCASSSDREGEKLFFGSGTQLSVL.

This clone was seen a handful of times. J is TRBJ1-3 and V is TRBV7-8; no reliable D call. From germline, CDR1 is SGHVS and CDR2 FQNEAQ. The CDR3 consists of 15 residues. Between the trimmed V and J ends, which lost 1 base and 7 bases, there was a span of 14 bases. This chain's CDR3 is CASSLVTGALNTIYF. CDR3 in DNA: TGTGCCAGCAGCTTAGTCACCGGTGCATTGAACACCATATATTTT.

Only one count was recorded for this clone. CDR3 DNA: TGCGCCAGCAGCTACGGACAGGGGAGGGACACTGAAGCTTTCTTT. It translates to CASSYGQGRDTEAFF. This sequence joins TRBV5-1 and TRBJ1-1, with 9 bases identical to TRBD1. The CDR3 contains 15 residues. V was pared by 3 bases and J by 3 bases, with 6 bases of the junction left unmatched. CDR1 is SGHRS and CDR2 is YFSETQ in the germline V gene.

The CDR3 bases are TGTGCCAGCAGGACAGGGATGGGGACTGAAGCTTTCTTT. It is translated as CASRTGMGTEAFF. The gene calls are TRBV6-6 and TRBJ1-1; the match to TRBD1 covers 7 bases. The trim removed 6 bases at V and 5 bases at J, leaving 6 bases unmatched. Germline-derived CDR1 and CDR2 are MNHNY and SVGAGI (reference sequence). The CDR3 spans 13 residues.

This chain connects TRBV3-1 (or the pseudogene TRBV3-2) to TRBJ2-7, with 7 positions matching TRBD1. J lost 2 bases, V lost 4 bases, and 5 bases had no gene match. The germline V gene has CDR1 LGHDT and CDR2 YNNKEL (reference sequence). The CDR3 spans 14 residues. Written as DNA, the CDR3 is TGTGCCAGCAGCCCATGGGACAGCCCCTACGAGCAGTACTTC. This codes for CASSPWDSPYEQYF.

The chain links TRBV12-1 to TRBJ1-1; the tabulated D call, TRBD1, remains unverified against the DNA. TRBV12-1 constitutes a pseudogene. The length of the CDR3 is 11 residues. CDR3 protein: CASYRGTEAFF. Written as DNA, the CDR3 is TGTGCCAGCTATAGGGGAACTGAAGCTTTCTTT.

The chain combines TRBV19 with TRBJ1-3; TRBD1 matches at 9 bases. The germline V gene encodes CDR1 LNHDA and CDR2 SQIVND (reference sequence). The ends lost 3 bases at V and 0 bases at J; junction bases unmatched: 9. The CDR3 is 18 residues long. The CDR3 coding sequence is TGTGCCAGTAGTATGACTTCGACAGGGGGTCGCTCTGGAAACACCATATATTTT. It specifies CASSMTSTGGRSGNTIYF.

This sequence joins TRBV6-5 and TRBJ2-5; D is ambiguous. CDR3 length: 15 amino acids. Looked up from germline, CDR1 is MNHEY and CDR2 is SVGAGI. Deletions cut 3 bases from V and 4 bases from J, with 15 bases between. The CDR3 DNA follows: TGTGCCAGCAGTTATGAGGCTACCCGAGGAGAGACCCAGTACTTC. Protein sequence: CASSYEATRGETQYF.

The chain couples TRBV7-8 to TRBJ1-2; 11 bases map to TRBD1. This CDR3 spans 15 amino acids. J lost 1 base, V lost 8 bases, and 6 bases had no gene match. The germline gives CDR1 SGHVS, CDR2 FQNEAQ. The CDR3 DNA follows: TGTGCCAGCCGGACGGACAGGGGGCGTAACTATGGCTACACCTTC. Translation: CASRTDRGRNYGYTF.

This clone showed up just a few times. The chain has TRBV15 and TRBJ1-1; D is unclear. V was trimmed by 1 base and J by 5 bases, leaving 8 bases between them. This CDR3 has 13 amino acids. Germline CDR1 reads LNHNV; CDR2 reads YYDKDF (reference sequence). In DNA form, the CDR3 reads TGTGCCACCAGCAGAGCGCGGGAGACTGAAGCTTTCTTT. Encoded protein: CATSRARETEAFF.

The chain combines TRBV5-1 with TRBJ2-1; 7 bases line up with TRBD2. Germline V gene data show CDR1 as SGHRS and CDR2 as YFSETQ. CDR3 length equals 14 residues. The ends lost 4 bases at V and 7 bases at J; junction bases unmatched: 8. The CDR3 region has the DNA TGCGCCAGCAGCATTCGGACTAGAGGGAATGAGCAGTTCTTC. This encodes CASSIRTRGNEQFF.

This clone was picked up a small number of times. The gene calls are TRBV9 and TRBJ2-3; TRBD1 matches at 9 bases. This CDR3 is built from 20 residues. V was clipped by 4 bases and J by 0 bases; unmatched bases: 18. Germline V CDR1 and CDR2: SGDLS, YYNGEE. The CDR3 DNA follows: TGTGCCAGCAGCCTTAGCTACAGGGGGCAGGGCGGGTCTAGCACAGATACGCAGTATTTT. It encodes CASSLSYRGQGGSSTDTQYF.

The chain has TRBV6-5 and TRBJ2-7; 10 bases align to TRBD2. Trimming removed 5 bases from V and 2 bases from J; junction bases left unmatched: 6. Germline V CDR1 and CDR2: MNHEY, SVGAGI. This CDR3 is 15 amino acids long. CDR3 in amino acids: CASSLGLAVTYEQYF. The DNA for the CDR3 is TGTGCCAGCAGTCTAGGACTAGCGGTAACCTACGAGCAGTACTTC.

This clone has more than one count but fewer than ten. The chain is built from TRBV12-5 and TRBJ2-7, with 13 bases fitting TRBD2. This CDR3 region has 15 residues. Germline CDR1 LGHNT, CDR2 FRNRAP. V lost 6 bases, J lost 6 bases, and 8 bases stayed unmatched. CDR3 loop: CASGITSGRAGEQYF. DNA for the CDR3: TGTGCTAGTGGCATAACTAGCGGGAGGGCCGGCGAGCAGTACTTC.

The genes are TRBV4-1 and TRBJ1-5; D remains ambiguous. Germline values: CDR1 MGHRA, CDR2 YSYEKL. The CDR3 sequence is 14 residues long. Trimming shortened V by 3 bases and J by 0 bases, and 6 bases separated the two germline ends. The CDR3 coding sequence is TGCGCCAGCAGCCAGGACTATAGCAATCAGCCCCAGCATTTT. Translation gives CASSQDYSNQPQHF.

The chain employs TRBV7-9 and TRBJ1-6, with a weak D call TRBD1 (5 bases). Trimming stripped 5 bases from V and 7 bases from J, with 9 bases between. The CDR3 totals 13 residues. Per germline, CDR1 SEHNR and CDR2 FQNEAQ (reference sequence). CDR3 DNA sequence: TGTGCCAGCAGCCCGACAGTCAATTCACCCCTCCACTTT. This translates into CASSPTVNSPLHF.

The V gene is TRBV11-2, the J gene TRBJ2-7; D unclear. This CDR3 has 15 amino acids. Trimming took 3 bases from V and 0 from J, leaving 12 bases between them. Germline V gives CDR1 SGHAT, CDR2 FQNNGV. The CDR3 reads CASSFGLRSSYEQYV. The DNA of the CDR3 is TGTGCCAGCAGCTTTGGCCTAAGGAGCTCCTACGAGCAGTACGTC.

This clone was picked up one time. The chain couples TRBV7-9 to TRBJ1-2; 8 bases are shared with TRBD1. Germline V CDR1 and CDR2: SEHNR, FQNEAQ (reference sequence). Trimming took 5 bases from V and 6 from J; bases not matched to a gene: 8. The CDR3 runs 14 residues. The CDR3 bases are TGTGCCAGCAGCCATAACGACAGGGGTCATGGCTACACCTTC. Protein product: CASSHNDRGHGYTF.

This sequence joins TRBV6-6 and TRBJ2-3, with a possible D match to TRBD1 (6 bases). CDR1 MNHNY and CDR2 SVGAGI come from the germline V gene (reference sequence). The length of the CDR3 is 15 residues. Trimming took 5 bases from V and 9 from J, leaving 21 bases between them. The CDR3 sequence is CASSIDPSAGATQYF. The CDR3 DNA sequence: TGTGCCAGCAGTATCGACCCTTCCGCAGGGGCAACGCAGTATTTT.

The CDR3 protein is CASSSPQLRAGYAYEQYF. CDR3 nucleotides: TGTGCCAGCAGCTCTCCCCAGTTGAGAGCGGGATACGCCTACGAGCAGTACTTC. The V call is TRBV7-2, the J call TRBJ2-7, with 7 bases that match TRBD2. The CDR3 spans 18 residues. From germline, CDR1 is SGHTA and CDR2 FQGNSA. Trimming took 4 bases from V and 2 from J; bases not matched to a gene: 17. The full variable domain, completed using reference TRBV7-2 and TRBJ2-7, is GAGVSQSPSNKVTEKGKDVELRCDPISGHTALYWYRQSLGQGLEFLIYFQGNSAPDKSGLPSDRFSAERTGGSVSTLTIQRTQQEDSAVYLCASSSPQLRAGYAYEQYFGPGTRLTVT.

The chain carries TRBV18 and TRBJ2-1, with 11 bases aligning to TRBD2. J gave up 4 bases and V 2 bases, and 10 bases lay outside the gene matches. The CDR3 has 18 residues. Germline assignment: CDR1 KGHSH and CDR2 LQKENI. Written as DNA, the CDR3 is TGTGCCAGCTCACCAATAGCGGGGGGGCGATCACGGTACAATGAGCAGTTCTTC. Protein: CASSPIAGGRSRYNEQFF.

The V call is TRBV11-2, the J call TRBJ2-5; TRBD1 is a possible D gene (6 bases). V lost 6 bases to trimming and J lost 5 bases, with 13 bases between them. CDR1 SGHAT and CDR2 FQNNGV come from the germline V gene. The CDR3 is made up of 13 amino acids. The chain's CDR3 is CASRGPGEETQYF. CDR3 in DNA: TGTGCCAGCAGGGGGCCAGGGGAGGAGACCCAGTACTTC.

The gene calls are TRBV19 and TRBJ2-7, with D perhaps matching TRBD2 (6 bases). V gave up 0 bases and J gave up 3 bases, with 6 bases separating them. CDR1 is LNHDA and CDR2 is SQIVND in the germline V gene (reference sequence). This CDR3 region has 13 residues. CDR3 protein: CASSIEGGYEQYF. CDR3 DNA sequence: TGTGCCAGTAGTATAGAGGGGGGCTACGAGCAGTACTTC.

This chain joins TRBV5-6 and TRBJ1-1, with 8 nucleotides matching TRBD1. The CDR3 is 15 amino acids. V was pared by 0 bases and J by 2 bases, with 3 bases of the junction left unmatched. In germline, CDR1 is SGHDT, CDR2 YYEEEE. CDR3 in amino acids: CASSLVDRANTEAFF. The CDR3 DNA follows: TGTGCCAGCAGCTTGGTGGACAGGGCAAACACTGAAGCTTTCTTT.

This clone appeared a single time. This chain uses TRBV29-1 with TRBJ2-7; no firm D call. The germline CDR1 and CDR2 sequences are SQVTM and ANQGSEA. The CDR3 contains 12 residues. V lost 7 bases, J lost 1 base, and 11 bases lay in between. For the CDR3, the DNA is TGCAGCGCTGCGGCCAAATCCTACGAGCAGTACGTC. This encodes CSAAAKSYEQYV.